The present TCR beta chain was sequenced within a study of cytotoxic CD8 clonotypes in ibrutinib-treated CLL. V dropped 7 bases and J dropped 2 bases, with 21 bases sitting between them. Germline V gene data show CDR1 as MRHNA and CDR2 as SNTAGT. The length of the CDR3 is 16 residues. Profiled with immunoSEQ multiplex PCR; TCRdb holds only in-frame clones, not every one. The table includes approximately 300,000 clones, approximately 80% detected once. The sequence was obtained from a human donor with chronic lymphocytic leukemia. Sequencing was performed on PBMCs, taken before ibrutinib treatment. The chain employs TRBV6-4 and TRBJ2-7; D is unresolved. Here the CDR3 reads CASISQRAAFPYEQYF. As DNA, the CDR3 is TGTGCCAGCATAAGTCAAAGGGCAGCCTTCCCCTACGAGCAGTACTTC.